This T cell receptor beta chain was captured in a study of blood T cell repertoires in COVID-19. About the research overall: Samples taken during acute and convalescent COVID-19 were collected in the United States, Italy and Spain.

Per the authors' pipeline: Scientists estimated how many nucleated cells there were by amplifying reference gene primers. The table came from immunoSEQ multiplex PCR; TCRdb's copy has only in-frame clones and leaves some out. The DNA was the basis for D and trimming; V, J and clone size are from that table. This repertoire shows about 100,000 clones, roughly 87% found once; its top ten account for approximately 7%. The TCR originated in a man aged 25-45 years in a cohort sampled during active COVID-19. The specimen sequenced was peripheral blood.

CDR3 loop: CASRPNPDSGNTGELFF. The CDR3 coding sequence is TGCGCCAGCAGACCTAACCCGGATAGCGGGAACACCGGGGAGCTGTTTTTT. This chain joins TRBV5-1 and TRBJ2-2, with D tentatively TRBD2 (6 bases). The CDR3 sequence is 17 residues long. Germline CDR1 and CDR2: SGHRS and YFSETQ. Trimming stripped 5 bases from V and 1 base from J, with 18 bases between.